This T cell receptor beta chain derives from a study of cytomegalovirus exposure and HLA in healthy donors. The CDR3 is made up of 15 amino acids. The V and J ends lost 1 base and 6 bases respectively, with 12 bases between them. Germline values: CDR1 SGHNT, CDR2 YENEEA. With 60 Vbeta and 13 Jbeta primers, the PCR was carried out. Profiled with immunoSEQ multiplex PCR; TCRdb holds only in-frame clones, not every one. The repertoire has about 160,000 clones, over 65% of them found once; the top ten carry approximately 6.9%. This clone was detected ten times or more. The sample taken for sequencing was PBMCs. V is TRBV11-3 and J is TRBJ2-2; TRBD2 is a possible D gene (5 bases). The clonotype was recovered from a man aged 40-49 years in good health and CMV-seropositive. The CDR3 nucleotides are TGTGCCAGCAGCTTAGTGACTGAGGGAGCCGGGGAGCTGTTTTTT. Protein sequence: CASSLVTEGAGELFF.